The T cell receptor beta chain described here comes from a study of patients and donors after allogeneic stem cell transplantation. Trimming cost V 5 bases and J 5 bases, with 18 bases left between them. Germline V gene lookup returns CDR1 MRHNA and CDR2 SNTAGT. This CDR3 is built from 15 residues. TCRdb recomputed calls from the RT-PCR reads with MiXCR, one row per CDR3 protein. The sample includes about 960,000 distinct CDR3 sequences, around 17% of them seen just once. The genes are TRBV6-4 and TRBJ2-5, with a possible D match to TRBD2 (5 bases). The sequenced sample was blood, either unsorted or a sorted T cell fraction (not recorded which). This TCR was sampled from a human donor who was either an allogeneic HSCT recipient or a stem cell or donor lymphocyte infusion donor (not recorded which). It is not recorded whose cells these are; they may come from a transplant donor. CDR3 in DNA: TGTGCCAGCAGTCCAACGGGAAGTGGCGGGGAGACCCAGTACTTC. Translating it yields CASSPTGSGGETQYF.